This TCR beta chain was documented in a study of cytomegalovirus exposure and HLA in healthy donors. The repertoire was sequenced with immunoSEQ multiplex PCR; TCRdb's copy has only in-frame clones and lacks some. The table has some 68,000 clones, more than 95% seen once. The germline CDR1 and CDR2 sequences are LNHDA and SQIVND (reference sequence). The V segment lost 3 bases and the J segment 6 bases; nucleotides outside the gene matches: 8. The CDR3 spans 16 residues. This clonotype was sampled from a man aged 18 to 35 in good health and CMV-seronegative. Sequenced input: PBMCs. The chain combines TRBV19 with TRBJ1-3, with 10 bases matching TRBD1. The CDR3 region has the DNA TGTGCCAGTAGTATTCTCCCGGGACAGGGGATAAACACCATATATTTT. Its protein is CASSILPGQGINTIYF.